This TCR beta chain originates from a study of control samples from healthy donors and cancer patients. J gave up 4 bases and V 3 bases, and 7 bases lay outside the gene matches. Germline assignment: CDR1 SGHTA and CDR2 FQGNSA. This CDR3 has 16 residues. The table came from immunoSEQ multiplex PCR; TCRdb's copy has only in-frame clones and leaves some out. The sample contains tens of thousands of clones, under 90% of which appear only once. The V call is TRBV7-2, the J call TRBJ2-1, with 9 nucleotides matching TRBD2. The TCR comes from a woman between 50 and 59 years old with colorectal cancer. Sequencing was done on a sample of PBMCs. The DNA for the CDR3 is TGTGCCAGCAGCTTTTTAGCGGGGGCTGGTTACAATGAGCAGTTCTTC. Translated: CASSFLAGAGYNEQFF.